A selection of T cell receptor beta chains follows, all from one sample in a study of blood T cell repertoires in COVID-19. This table comes from immunoSEQ multiplex PCR, and its TCRdb copy is limited to in-frame clones, with some not included. Of over 200,000 clones in the sample, 87% were seen once. The specimen sequenced was peripheral blood. The receptors were sampled from a man aged 35 to 55 with active or convalescent COVID-19. Both conserved end residues are part of each CDR3. Fields, in order: CDR3 length, D gene, clone size, V gene, J gene, CDR3 protein, CDR3 DNA. D genes are given only for firm matches. Only part of the rows carry a size: once, few, many, or a class if the clone is expanded.

>14|NA|NA|TRBV15|TRBJ1-4
CATSRAGYREKLFF
TGTGCCACCAGCAGAGCCGGGTATCGGGAAAAACTGTTTTTT
>15|TRBD2|NA|TRBV9|TRBJ2-1
CASSVAAGGYNEQFF
TGTGCCAGCAGCGTAGCAGCGGGGGGATACAATGAGCAGTTCTTC
>15|NA|NA|TRBV9|TRBJ1-1
CASSVHGTPNTEAFF
TGTGCCAGCAGCGTCCACGGGACACCGAACACTGAAGCTTTCTTT
>15|NA|NA|TRBV5-1|TRBJ1-6
CASSFDVGGDSPLHF
TGCGCCAGCAGCTTTGATGTCGGCGGGGATTCACCCCTCCACTTT
>15|NA|NA|TRBV7-3|TRBJ2-3
CASSSPGGATDTQYF
TGTGCCAGCAGCTCCCCCGGAGGAGCAACAGATACGCAGTATTTT
>13|NA|once|TRBV19|TRBJ1-2
CASSRGPFGGYTF
TGTGCCAGTAGTAGGGGCCCTTTCGGTGGCTACACCTTC
>13|NA|NA|TRBV5-1|TRBJ2-7
CASSVADTYEQYF
TGCGCCAGCAGCGTAGCGGACACCTACGAGCAGTACTTC
>15|NA|NA|TRBV9|TRBJ2-5
CASSVTPTGEETQYF
TGTGCCAGCAGCGTAACCCCCACCGGGGAAGAGACCCAGTACTTC
>20|TRBD2|NA|TRBV7-6|TRBJ2-1
CASSSLTGTAGLASHNEQFF
TGTGCCAGCAGCTCCTTGACCGGGACAGCGGGACTAGCATCCCACAATGAGCAGTTCTTC
>19|TRBD2|NA|TRBV14|TRBJ2-5
CASSQEAGRLAGSRETQYF
TGTGCCAGCAGCCAAGAAGCGGGGCGGCTAGCGGGATCTAGGGAGACCCAGTACTTC
>13|NA|NA|TRBV19|TRBJ1-2
CASSPIAGYGYTF
TGTGCCAGTAGTCCCATAGCGGGCTATGGCTACACCTTC
>14|TRBD1|NA|TRBV5-1|TRBJ2-7
CASSFRQGNYEQYF
TGCGCCAGCAGCTTTCGACAGGGAAACTACGAGCAGTACTTC
>15|NA|NA|TRBV30|TRBJ2-2
CAWSVDRTNTGELFF
TGTGCCTGGAGTGTAGACAGGACGAACACCGGGGAGCTGTTTTTT
>15|NA|NA|TRBV19|TRBJ2-7
CASSIARGRFDEQYF
TGTGCCAGTAGTATAGCAAGAGGGAGATTCGACGAGCAGTACTTC
>16|TRBD1|NA|TRBV5-1|TRBJ2-1
CASSDDRGPPNNEQFF
TGCGCCAGCAGCGACGACAGGGGGCCCCCTAACAATGAGCAGTTCTTC
>15|TRBD2|NA|TRBV4-1|TRBJ2-1
CASSPTSGVYNEQFF
TGCGCCAGCAGCCCGACTAGCGGGGTATACAATGAGCAGTTCTTC
>14|NA|NA|TRBV7-9|TRBJ2-2
CASTFEALTGELFF
TGTGCCAGCACCTTCGAAGCTTTAACCGGGGAGCTGTTTTTT
>15|NA|NA|TRBV28|TRBJ2-7
CASSPYPGASYEQYF
TGTGCCAGCAGTCCCTACCCGGGAGCATCCTACGAGCAGTACTTC
>14|NA|NA|TRBV28|TRBJ1-2
CASSPTRGWYGYTF
TGTGCCAGCAGTCCCACGAGGGGGTGGTATGGCTACACCTTC
>16|TRBD1|NA|TRBV5-5|TRBJ1-2
CASSLESGTALYGYTF
TGTGCCAGCAGCTTGGAGTCCGGGACAGCCCTATATGGCTACACCTTC
>14|TRBD1|NA|TRBV19|TRBJ1-5
CASSKTGSNQPQHF
TGTGCCAGTAGCAAGACAGGGAGCAATCAGCCCCAGCATTTT
>13|NA|NA|TRBV5-5|TRBJ1-1
CASSLGGSAEAFF
TGTGCCAGCAGCTTGGGAGGGAGCGCTGAAGCTTTCTTT
>18|TRBD1|few|TRBV15|TRBJ1-2
CATSRFQRDRAISYGYTF
TGTGCCACCAGCAGGTTCCAACGGGACAGGGCTATATCCTATGGCTACACCTTC
>15|TRBD1|once|TRBV9|TRBJ1-1
CASSPQDRANTEAFF
TGTGCCAGCAGCCCCCAGGACAGGGCGAACACTGAAGCTTTCTTT
>13|NA|NA|TRBV29-1|TRBJ1-5
CSVWGGGNQPQHF
TGCAGCGTATGGGGGGGCGGCAATCAGCCCCAGCATTTT
>15|TRBD2|NA|TRBV18|TRBJ2-5
CASSPRTSGEETQYF
TGTGCCAGCTCACCGAGGACTAGCGGGGAAGAGACCCAGTACTTC
>15|NA|NA|TRBV3-1/TRBV3-2|TRBJ1-1
CASSQDLNMNTEAFF
TGTGCCAGCAGCCAAGATCTTAATATGAACACTGAAGCTTTCTTT
>16|TRBD2|NA|TRBV4-2|TRBJ2-5
CASSQDRAGGGETQYF
TGTGCCAGCAGCCAAGATCGGGCGGGAGGGGGAGAGACCCAGTACTTC
>15|NA|NA|TRBV9|TRBJ2-2
CASSVAGHNTGELFF
TGTGCCAGCAGCGTAGCAGGGCATAACACCGGGGAGCTGTTTTTT
>15|TRBD1|NA|TRBV11-2|TRBJ1-1
CASSTMGQGLTEAFF
TGTGCCAGCAGCACCATGGGACAGGGTCTCACTGAAGCTTTCTTT
>16|TRBD2|NA|TRBV5-6|TRBJ2-3
CASSFSGGALVNTQYF
TGTGCCAGCAGCTTTAGCGGGGGGGCCCTAGTAAATACGCAGTATTTT
>16|NA|few|TRBV9|TRBJ2-7
CASSVEPDKFLYEQYF
TGTGCCAGCAGCGTAGAGCCGGACAAGTTTCTCTACGAGCAGTACTTC
>17|TRBD1|NA|TRBV7-6|TRBJ2-1
CASSSLPPGQGYNEQFF
TGTGCCAGCAGCTCGCTACCGCCGGGACAGGGATACAATGAGCAGTTCTTC
>16|TRBD1|NA|TRBV7-9|TRBJ1-2
CASSFAGTGGSGGYTF
TGTGCCAGCAGCTTCGCCGGGACAGGGGGATCGGGAGGCTACACCTTC
>15|TRBD1|NA|TRBV29-1|TRBJ2-4
CSVEARGLAKNIQYF
TGCAGCGTTGAAGCCAGGGGGCTAGCCAAAAACATTCAGTACTTC
>15|TRBD1|NA|TRBV24-1|TRBJ1-5
CATSGAGTGNQPQHF
TGTGCCACCAGTGGCGCCGGGACAGGGAATCAGCCCCAGCATTTT
>15|NA|NA|TRBV19|TRBJ1-5
CASSIRGSSNQPQHF
TGTGCCAGTAGTATCAGGGGTAGTAGCAATCAGCCCCAGCATTTT
>13|NA|NA|TRBV18|TRBJ1-2
CASSSQENYGYTF
TGTGCCAGCTCGTCACAGGAGAACTATGGCTACACCTTC
>15|TRBD1|NA|TRBV28|TRBJ1-5
CASSFDRGHNQPQHF
TGTGCCAGCAGTTTCGACAGGGGCCACAATCAGCCCCAGCATTTT
>14|NA|NA|TRBV29-1|TRBJ2-2
CSVKLDTNTGELFF
TGCAGCGTTAAACTAGATACGAACACCGGGGAGCTGTTTTTT
>14|NA|NA|TRBV2|TRBJ2-3
CASSGVSSTDTQYF
TGTGCCAGCAGTGGAGTTTCTAGCACAGATACGCAGTATTTT
>13|TRBD1|NA|TRBV5-4|TRBJ1-3
CASSRTGGNTIYF
TGTGCCAGCAGCCGTACAGGGGGCAACACCATATATTTT
>15|TRBD1|NA|TRBV6-5|TRBJ2-5
CASAPEGANQETQYF
TGTGCCAGTGCACCCGAGGGGGCCAACCAAGAGACCCAGTACTTC
>16|TRBD1|NA|TRBV5-1|TRBJ1-4
CASSPLTGATNEKLFF
TGCGCCAGCAGCCCCTTAACAGGGGCAACTAATGAAAAACTGTTTTTT
>13|TRBD1|NA|TRBV30|TRBJ1-5
CAWSGQGNQPQHF
TGTGCCTGGAGTGGACAGGGAAATCAGCCCCAGCATTTT
>14|NA|NA|TRBV18|TRBJ2-5
CASSPPAGRETQYF
TGTGCCAGCTCACCACCAGCAGGGCGGGAGACCCAGTACTTC
>15|NA|NA|TRBV29-1|TRBJ2-3
CSVEVRGQVSDTQYF
TGCAGCGTTGAAGTTCGTGGTCAGGTATCAGATACGCAGTATTTT
>15|NA|NA|TRBV5-4|TRBJ1-1
CASSLVFSGNTEAFF
TGTGCCAGCAGCTTGGTTTTCTCAGGGAACACTGAAGCTTTCTTT
>14|NA|NA|TRBV3-1/TRBV3-2|TRBJ1-5
CASSQRGGNQPQHF
TGTGCCAGCAGCCAAAGAGGGGGAAATCAGCCCCAGCATTTT
>16|TRBD1|NA|TRBV3-1/TRBV3-2|TRBJ1-4
CASSQDRGLANEKLFF
TGTGCCAGCAGCCAAGACAGGGGGCTTGCTAATGAAAAACTGTTTTTT
>15|TRBD1|NA|TRBV2|TRBJ1-1
CASSSDRLGDTEAFF
TGTGCCAGCAGTTCGGACAGGTTGGGGGACACTGAAGCTTTCTTT
>15|TRBD1|NA|TRBV18|TRBJ2-3
CASSPGTGSTDTQYF
TGTGCCAGCTCCCCCGGGACAGGGAGCACAGATACGCAGTATTTT
>18|TRBD2|NA|TRBV24-1|TRBJ2-1
CATSDPLTSGGAYNEQFF
TGTGCCACCAGTGACCCTCTCACTAGCGGGGGGGCGTACAATGAGCAGTTCTTC
>12|NA|NA|TRBV19|TRBJ1-1
CASSAGTAEAFF
TGTGCCAGTAGTGCGGGAACCGCTGAAGCTTTCTTT
>12|NA|NA|TRBV28|TRBJ1-2
CASSRRTFGYTF
TGTGCCAGCAGTAGGAGGACGTTTGGCTACACCTTC
>15|NA|NA|TRBV16|TRBJ1-4
CASSQSRPRGEKLFF
TGTGCCAGCAGCCAATCGCGGCCCCGGGGTGAAAAACTGTTTTTT
>15|NA|NA|TRBV7-6|TRBJ1-5
CASSLSGNSNQPQHF
TGTGCCAGCAGCTTGTCAGGGAATAGCAATCAGCCCCAGCATTTT
>13|TRBD1|NA|TRBV6-6|TRBJ1-1
CASSSNQGAEAFF
TGTGCCAGCAGTAGTAACCAGGGGGCGGAAGCTTTCTTT
>16|TRBD2|once|TRBV11-2|TRBJ2-3
CASSAYLAGVSDTQYF
TGTGCCAGCAGCGCCTACCTAGCGGGAGTTTCAGATACGCAGTATTTT